This T cell receptor (beta chain) was profiled in a study of CD8 T cells in Susac syndrome. It was with random hexamers that roughly 0.45 to 1 ug RNA was reverse transcribed. TCRdb itself ran the immunoSEQ multiplex PCR reads through MiXCR, one entry per CDR3 protein. The sample consists of tens of thousands of distinct CDR3 sequences, approximately 93% of them appearing once. Sequencing used CD8+ T cells from PBMCs. The TCR sequence derives from a human donor in good health.

CDR3 loop: CASRLTSGRADTQYF. CDR3 in DNA: TGTGCCAGCAGACTAACTAGCGGGAGAGCTGATACGCAGTATTTT. The V gene is TRBV27, the J gene TRBJ2-3; 11 nucleotides match TRBD2. The CDR3 loop spans 15 amino acids. The J segment lost 6 bases and the V segment lost 6 bases, leaving 8 bases of the junction unmatched. Germline CDR1 MNHEY, CDR2 SMNVEV (reference sequence).